Below are 17 T cell receptor beta chains sequenced from a single sample in a study of blood T cells in healthy people across ages. Together with a sample-barcoded 5' primer, a J-beta primer mix was included in a second PCR lasting about 7 to 11 cycles. In TCRdb, the 5' RACE reads were re-called with MiXCR into one record per CDR3 protein. This table holds roughly 1,000,000 distinct CDR3 sequences, approximately 25% found once. These data were also filed under a second study, of T cells of mothers and their children.

The sample consisted of blood. The receptors derive from a girl aged 2 to 9 in good health.

The V gene is TRBV3-1, the J gene TRBJ2-5, with 11 bases that match TRBD2. The better agreement between TRBJ2-1 and the DNA end casts doubt on the J call. This CDR3 spans 18 amino acids. Germline CDR1 and CDR2: LGHDT and YNNKEL (reference sequence). CDR3 in amino acids: CASSHQTLSGRADNEQFF. Here the CDR3 DNA reads TGTGCCAGCAGCCACCAGACCCTTAGCGGGAGGGCCGACAATGAGCAGTTCTTC.

The chain links TRBV6-6 to TRBJ2-1; 10 bases agree with TRBD1. CDR3 size: 16 residues. Germline assignment: CDR1 MNHNY and CDR2 SVGAGI (reference sequence). V dropped 6 bases and J dropped 6; count of bases not matched to a gene: 11. The CDR3 sequence is CASSRREGQGTNEQFF. Here the CDR3 DNA reads TGTGCCAGCAGCCGCCGGGAGGGACAGGGGACCAATGAGCAGTTCTTC.

This clonotype has more than one count but fewer than ten. The chain employs TRBV28 and TRBJ2-7; D gene uncertain. Trimming removed 8 bases from V and 1 base from J, with 12 bases in between. The germline CDR1 and CDR2 sequences are MDHEN and SYDVKM. The CDR3 has 13 amino acids. The CDR3: CASYKTESYEQYF. For the CDR3, the DNA is TGTGCCAGCTATAAGACGGAATCCTACGAGCAGTACTTC.

V usage is TRBV6-1 and J usage is TRBJ1-5, with unresolved D. V gave up 3 bases and J gave up 7 bases, with 19 bases separating them. CDR3 size: 16 residues. The germline CDR1 and CDR2 sequences are MNHNS and SASEGT. CDR3: CASSDLGPEFNQPQHF. In DNA, the CDR3 is TGTGCCAGCAGTGATTTGGGCCCCGAGTTTAACCAGCCCCAGCATTTT.

This clonotype occurred a few times. The rearrangement links TRBV7-8 to TRBJ2-1; 8 nucleotides align to TRBD2. Germline assignment: CDR1 SGHVS and CDR2 FQNEAQ. J lost 4 bases, V lost 1 base, and 6 bases had no gene match. This CDR3 is built from 16 residues. This CDR3 reads CASSLVGTSSYNEQFF. Here the CDR3 DNA reads TGTGCCAGCAGCTTAGTAGGGACTAGTTCTTACAATGAGCAGTTCTTC.

This chain links TRBV29-1 with TRBJ2-7; tentative D call: TRBD1 (6 bases). The length of the CDR3 is 13 residues. Trimming pared 8 bases from V and 6 bases from J, leaving 20 bases between. CDR1 and CDR2 from the germline V gene are SQVTM and ANQGSEA. The CDR3 loop reads CSHLGQRPGEQYF. Written as DNA, the CDR3 is TGCAGCCATCTTGGACAGCGTCCCGGCGAGCAGTACTTC.

The chain is built from TRBV6-5 and TRBJ2-1; no clear D. The CDR3 covers 15 residues. V lost 1 base, J lost 5 bases, and 12 bases lay in between. The germline V gene has CDR1 MNHEY and CDR2 SVGAGI. For the CDR3, the DNA is TGTGCCAGCAGTTACTACTCCACCCTAAACAATGAGCAGTTCTTC. Amino acid sequence: CASSYYSTLNNEQFF.

This clonotype was seen only a few times. V usage is TRBV10-3 and J usage is TRBJ1-6, with D tentatively TRBD1 (5 bases). Germline V CDR1 and CDR2: ENHRY, SYGVKD. The CDR3 is made up of 13 amino acids. V was pared by 4 bases and J by 7 bases, with 8 bases between. CDR3 in DNA: TGTGCCATCAGTGTAGACAGCAATTCACCCCTCCACTTT. Translated, it gives CAISVDSNSPLHF.

The rearrangement links TRBV15 to TRBJ2-5; 7 nucleotides match TRBD1. Near its end, the DNA agrees better with TRBJ2-7, so the J call may be wrong. The CDR3 extends over 14 amino acids. CDR1 is LNHNV and CDR2 is YYDKDF in the germline V gene (reference sequence). The CDR3 is CATSYDRELDEQYF. CDR3 nucleotides: TGTGCCACCAGCTACGACAGGGAGTTGGACGAGCAGTACTTC.

A few counts support this clonotype. The rearrangement uses TRBV7-3 and TRBJ2-2; D is ambiguous. The CDR3 length is 13 residues. The ends were cut back, 1 base at V and 8 bases at J, with 8 bases in the middle. CDR1 and CDR2 (germline): SGHTA, FQGTGA. The CDR3 reads CASSLRATGELFF. The DNA of the CDR3 is TGTGCCAGCAGCTTAAGGGCCACGGGGGAGCTGTTTTTT.

The gene calls are TRBV29-1 and TRBJ1-2; D not certain. Germline-derived CDR1 and CDR2 are SQVTM and ANQGSEA. The V end lost 2 bases, the J end lost 6 bases, and 10 bases lay between the germline ends. CDR3 length: 12 residues. Here the CDR3 DNA reads TGCAGCGTTGAATGGGGAGAGGATGGCTACACCTTC. This encodes CSVEWGEDGYTF.

This clonotype was seen a handful of times. This chain links TRBV6-5 with TRBJ2-1, with D unclear. The CDR3 totals 13 residues. Germline CDR1 and CDR2: MNHEY and SVGAGI. Trimming stripped 2 bases from V and 4 bases from J, with 6 bases between. This CDR3 reads CASSYDQYNEQFF. CDR3 sequence (DNA): TGTGCCAGCAGTTACGATCAGTACAATGAGCAGTTCTTC.

This clonotype was picked up a small number of times. The CDR3: CASSVEVADNEQFF. CDR3 sequence (DNA): TGTGCCAGCAGCGTAGAGGTAGCCGACAATGAGCAGTTCTTC. The chain carries TRBV9 and TRBJ2-1; D gene uncertain. The length of the CDR3 is 14 residues. CDR1 is SGDLS, CDR2 YYNGEE, per germline. V was shortened by 0 bases and J by 5 bases, with 9 bases between the two germline ends.

In regard to this clonotype: An end of the junction differs from the germline gene, which may be a read error. The chain uses TRBV12-3 or TRBV12-4 and TRBJ1-1; D is unresolved. The CDR3 is made up of 14 amino acids. CDR3 protein: CASHPTNINTEAFF. The DNA for the CDR3 is TGTGCCAGCCATCCTACCAACATAAACACTGAGGCTTTCTTT.

This chain connects TRBV20-1 to TRBJ2-1, with D possibly being TRBD1 (5 bases). This CDR3 has 11 amino acids. Germline V CDR1 and CDR2: DFQATT, SNEGSKA (reference sequence). The V gene lost 8 bases and the J gene lost 8 bases, with 13 bases spanning the gap. In nucleotides, the CDR3 is TGCAGTCTAGACAGCCAGGATGAGCAGTTCTTC. Translation gives CSLDSQDEQFF.

This clonotype has just one count. J is TRBJ2-1 and V is TRBV28, with unresolved D. Trimming shortened V by 7 bases and J by 5 bases, and 9 bases separated the two germline ends. CDR3 length: 12 residues. Germline CDR1 is MDHEN and CDR2 is SYDVKM. CDR3: CASTGSDNEQFF. The CDR3 bases are TGTGCCAGCACCGGGTCCGACAATGAGCAGTTCTTC.

This rearrangement joins TRBV29-1 to TRBJ2-1; D is ambiguous. Germline CDR1 and CDR2: SQVTM and ANQGSEA. This CDR3 is built from 12 residues. V was pared by 3 bases and J by 6 bases, with 9 bases between. CDR3 nucleotide sequence: TGCAGCGTTGAGGGCAGTCCCAATGAGCAGTTCTTC. It codes for CSVEGSPNEQFF.